A single sample is the source of the 3 T cell receptor beta chains below, sequenced in a study of cytomegalovirus exposure and HLA in healthy donors. Vbeta (60) and Jbeta (13) primers were used in the PCR. This table comes from immunoSEQ multiplex PCR, and its TCRdb copy is limited to in-frame clones, with some not included. The table includes about 180,000 clones, roughly 76% detected once. The sample taken for sequencing was PBMCs. The source is a young woman in good health and CMV-seropositive.

V gene TRBV7-8 combines with J gene TRBJ1-1, with D possibly TRBD1 on 6 matching bases. From germline, CDR1 is SGHVS and CDR2 FQNEAQ. The CDR3 has 17 amino acids. V was cut by 5 bases and J by 1 base, with 20 bases left in between. The CDR3 DNA is TGTGCCAGCAGCCAGGACAGACCCGGGGGGAAGAACACTGAAGCTTTCTTT. It translates to CASSQDRPGGKNTEAFF.

The chain links TRBV15 to TRBJ1-2; 10 bases align to TRBD1. Germline V gives CDR1 LNHNV, CDR2 YYDKDF (reference sequence). This CDR3 contains 15 residues. The J segment lost 5 bases and the V segment lost 5 bases, leaving 8 bases of the junction unmatched. The CDR3: CATSGSGTGEYGYTF. The CDR3 region has the DNA TGTGCCACCAGCGGATCCGGGACAGGGGAATATGGCTACACCTTC.

This chain connects TRBV7-9 to TRBJ2-7; D ambiguous. V lost 5 bases, J lost 1 base, and 9 bases lay in between. CDR1 and CDR2 (germline): SEHNR, FQNEAQ (reference sequence). The CDR3 runs 13 residues. CDR3 in amino acids: CASSPPGSYEQYF. Written as DNA, the CDR3 is TGTGCCAGCAGCCCGCCGGGTTCCTACGAGCAGTACTTC.